The rows below give T cell receptor beta chains drawn from one sample of a study of cytomegalovirus exposure and HLA in healthy donors. Some clones are missing from TCRdb's copy, which holds only in-frame ones; the method was immunoSEQ multiplex PCR. Seen here are 90,000 or so clones, over 60% observed once, and the top ten hold about 6%. The sample consisted of PBMCs. The receptors come from a boy between 10 and 17 years old in good health and CMV-seropositive. The CDR3 runs from the conserved cysteine through the conserved F or W. D genes are given only for firm matches. Not every row has a clone size; where given, it reads once, few, many or a size class.

>NA|NA|TRBV5-1|19|TRBJ2-5
CASSRSGRGVSGTQETQYF
TGCGCCAGCAGCCGATCCGGCAGGGGGGTTAGCGGGACGCAAGAGACCCAGTACTTC
>NA|NA|TRBV10-3|17|TRBJ2-6
CAISDGVGSSGANVLTF
TGTGCCATCAGTGACGGGGTAGGCTCCTCTGGGGCCAACGTCCTGACTTTC
>NA|few|TRBV6-6|11|TRBJ1-2
CASSYADGYTF
TGTGCCAGCAGTTACGCAGATGGCTACACCTTC
>NA|NA|TRBV4-1|15|TRBJ2-7
CASSQGSLGAYEQYF
TGCGCCAGCAGCCAAGGATCCCTCGGGGCCTACGAGCAGTACTTC
>NA|NA|TRBV30|15|TRBJ1-1
CAWSASTWRGTEAFF
TGTGCCTGGAGTGCATCTACTTGGCGAGGGACTGAAGCTTTCTTT
>NA|NA|TRBV19|15|TRBJ2-2
CASSQGLTNTGELFF
TGTGCCAGTAGTCAGGGGCTCACTAACACCGGGGAGCTGTTTTTT
>NA|NA|TRBV7-8|17|TRBJ1-5
CASSLKGQFGGNQPQHF
TGTGCCAGCAGCTTAAAAGGACAGTTCGGCGGCAATCAGCCCCAGCATTTT
>NA|NA|TRBV19|13|TRBJ1-1
CASSNFRETEAFF
TGTGCCAGTAGTAATTTTAGAGAGACTGAAGCTTTCTTT
>NA|NA|TRBV2|13|TRBJ1-5
CASSGPVITPQHF
TGTGCCAGCAGTGGCCCGGTCATCACCCCCCAGCATTTT
>TRBD2|NA|TRBV12-5|16|TRBJ2-3
CASGLGLAGATDTQYF
TGTGCTAGTGGTTTAGGGCTAGCGGGAGCTACAGATACGCAGTATTTT
>NA|NA|TRBV18|13|TRBJ2-7
CASSPITGIEQYF
TGTGCCAGCTCACCAATCACAGGGATCGAGCAGTACTTC
>TRBD1|NA|TRBV18|16|TRBJ1-1
CASSPGTGVENTEAFF
TGTGCCAGCTCACCCGGGACAGGGGTCGAGAACACTGAAGCTTTCTTT
>TRBD2|NA|TRBV15|17|TRBJ2-7
CATSSFGAGVTSGEQYF
TGTGCCACCAGCAGCTTTGGGGCGGGAGTCACTTCTGGGGAGCAGTACTTC
>NA|NA|TRBV6-5|15|TRBJ1-2
CASSRQETGIYGYTF
TGTGCCAGCAGTCGACAAGAAACAGGGATCTATGGCTACACCTTC
>NA|NA|TRBV25-1|15|TRBJ2-1
CASSIGGSVYNEQFF
TGTGCCAGCAGTATAGGGGGTTCGGTCTACAATGAGCAGTTCTTC
>TRBD2|NA|TRBV5-1|17|TRBJ2-1
CASSSDPQRGGYNEQFF
TGCGCCAGCAGCTCGGACCCTCAGCGGGGGGGGTACAATGAGCAGTTCTTC
>TRBD2|NA|TRBV10-1|16|TRBJ2-7
CASSDDASGSFYEQYF
TGCGCCAGCAGTGATGATGCTAGCGGGAGTTTTTACGAGCAGTACTTC
>NA|few|TRBV5-6|16|TRBJ1-1
CASSLATFDMNTEAFF
TGTGCCAGCAGCTTGGCTACCTTCGACATGAACACTGAAGCTTTCTTT
>NA|NA|TRBV4-3|15|TRBJ1-2
CASSQDGKSNYGYTF
TGCGCCAGCAGCCAAGATGGCAAATCTAACTATGGCTACACCTTC
>TRBD1|NA|TRBV2|16|TRBJ1-2
CASSENVRDRNYGYTF
TGTGCCAGCAGTGAAAATGTTAGGGACAGGAACTATGGCTACACCTTC
>NA|NA|TRBV15|15|TRBJ1-4
CATSSSEAGGEKLFF
TGTGCCACCAGCAGTAGTGAGGCGGGGGGCGAAAAACTGTTTTTT
>NA|few|TRBV5-6|16|TRBJ2-1
CASSLVVLSSYNEQFF
TGTGCCAGCAGCTTGGTGGTTCTAAGCTCCTACAATGAGCAGTTCTTC